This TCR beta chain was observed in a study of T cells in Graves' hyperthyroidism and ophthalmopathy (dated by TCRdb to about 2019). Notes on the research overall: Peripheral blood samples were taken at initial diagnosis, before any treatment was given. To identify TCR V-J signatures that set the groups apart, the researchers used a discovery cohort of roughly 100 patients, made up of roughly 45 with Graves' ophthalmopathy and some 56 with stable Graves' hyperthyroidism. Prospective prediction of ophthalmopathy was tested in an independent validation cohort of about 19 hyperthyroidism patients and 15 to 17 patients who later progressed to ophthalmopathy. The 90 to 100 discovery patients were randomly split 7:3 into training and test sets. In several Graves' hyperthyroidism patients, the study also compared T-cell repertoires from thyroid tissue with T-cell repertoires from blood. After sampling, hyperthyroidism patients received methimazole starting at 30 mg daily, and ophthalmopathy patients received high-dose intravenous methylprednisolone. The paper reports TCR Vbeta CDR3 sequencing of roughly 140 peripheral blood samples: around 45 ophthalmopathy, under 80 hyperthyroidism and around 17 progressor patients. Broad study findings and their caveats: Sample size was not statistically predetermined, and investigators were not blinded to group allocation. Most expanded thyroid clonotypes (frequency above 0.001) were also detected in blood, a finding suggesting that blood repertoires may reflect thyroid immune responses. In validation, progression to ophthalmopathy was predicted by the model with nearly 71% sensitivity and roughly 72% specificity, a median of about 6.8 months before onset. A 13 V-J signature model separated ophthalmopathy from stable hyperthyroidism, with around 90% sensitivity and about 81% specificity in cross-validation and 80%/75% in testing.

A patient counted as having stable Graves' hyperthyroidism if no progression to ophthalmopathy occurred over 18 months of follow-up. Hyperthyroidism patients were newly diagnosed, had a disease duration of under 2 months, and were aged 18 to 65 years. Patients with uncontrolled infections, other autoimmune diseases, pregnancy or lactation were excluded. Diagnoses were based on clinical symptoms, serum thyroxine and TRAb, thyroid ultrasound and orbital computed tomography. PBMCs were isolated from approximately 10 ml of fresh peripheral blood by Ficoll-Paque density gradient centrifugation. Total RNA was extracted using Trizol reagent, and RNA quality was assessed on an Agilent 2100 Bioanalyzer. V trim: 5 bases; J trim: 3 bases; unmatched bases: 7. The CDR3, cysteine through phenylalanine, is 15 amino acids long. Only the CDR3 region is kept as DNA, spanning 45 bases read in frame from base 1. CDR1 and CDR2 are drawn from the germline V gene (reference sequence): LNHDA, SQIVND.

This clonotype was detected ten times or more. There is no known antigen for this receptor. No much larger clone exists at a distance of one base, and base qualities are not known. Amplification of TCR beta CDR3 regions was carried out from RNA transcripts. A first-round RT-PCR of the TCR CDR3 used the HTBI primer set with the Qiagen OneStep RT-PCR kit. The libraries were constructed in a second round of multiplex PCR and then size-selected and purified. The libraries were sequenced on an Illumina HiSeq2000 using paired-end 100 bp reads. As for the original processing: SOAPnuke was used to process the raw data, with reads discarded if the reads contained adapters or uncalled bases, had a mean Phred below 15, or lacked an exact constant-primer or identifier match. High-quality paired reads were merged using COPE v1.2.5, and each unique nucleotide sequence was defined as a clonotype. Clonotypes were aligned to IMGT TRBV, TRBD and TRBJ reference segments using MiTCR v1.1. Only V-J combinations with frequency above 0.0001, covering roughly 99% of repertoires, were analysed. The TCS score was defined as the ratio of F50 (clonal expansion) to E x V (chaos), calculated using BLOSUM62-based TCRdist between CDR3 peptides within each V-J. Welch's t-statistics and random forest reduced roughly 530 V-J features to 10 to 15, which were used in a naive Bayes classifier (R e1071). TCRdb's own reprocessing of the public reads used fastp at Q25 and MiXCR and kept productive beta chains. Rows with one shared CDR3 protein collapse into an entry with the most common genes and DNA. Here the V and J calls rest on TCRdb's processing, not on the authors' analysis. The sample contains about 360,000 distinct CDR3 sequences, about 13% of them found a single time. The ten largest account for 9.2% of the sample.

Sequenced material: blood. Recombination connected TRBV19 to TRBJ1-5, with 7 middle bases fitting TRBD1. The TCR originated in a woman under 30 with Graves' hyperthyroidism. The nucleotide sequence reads TGTGCCAGTAGTCTTGACAGGGAGATCAATCAGCCCCAGCATTTT. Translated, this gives CASSLDREINQPQHF.